The 8 T cell receptor beta chains given below trace back to one sample, sequenced in a study of PD-1 blockade in classical Hodgkin lymphoma. TCRdb's copy holds only in-frame clones and misses some; the assay was immunoSEQ multiplex PCR. The sample has about 7,000 clones; roughly 86% are singletons. All patients experienced relapse after autologous stem cell transplantation, and brentuximab vedotin exposure was variable. This specimen consisted of peripheral blood mononuclear cells (PBMCs), obtained at baseline. All receptors derive from a human donor with classical Hodgkin lymphoma.

The rearrangement links TRBV5-1 to TRBJ2-1, with 10 bases identical to TRBD1. The CDR3 consists of 17 residues. Germline CDR1 SGHRS, CDR2 YFSETQ. The V segment lost 0 bases and the J segment 6 bases; nucleotides outside the gene matches: 9. Here the CDR3 DNA reads TGCGCCAGCAGCTTGGTTCTGGGACAGGGGATCGGCAATGAGCAGTTCTTC. This encodes CASSLVLGQGIGNEQFF.

The V gene is TRBV21-1, the J gene TRBJ2-7; the table's D call, TRBD1, was not checked against the DNA. TRBV21-1 is labeled a pseudogene. The CDR3 spans 20 residues. CDR3 residues: CASSKEGDRAKTYISYEQYF. CDR3 DNA sequence: TGTGCCAGCAGCAAAGAAGGGGACAGGGCAAAGACCTACATATCCTACGAGCAGTACTTC.

This CDR3 reads CASSYSRTLPYGYTF. Here the CDR3 DNA reads TGTGCCAGCAGTTACTCCCGGACACTCCCTTATGGCTACACCTTC. This chain connects TRBV6-5 to TRBJ1-2, with D possibly TRBD1 on 5 matching bases. The germline V gene has CDR1 MNHEY and CDR2 SVGAGI. Between the trimmed V and J ends, which lost 0 bases and 5 bases, there was a span of 13 bases. This CDR3 has 15 residues.

The chain's CDR3 is CASAQGTRGTDTQYF. CDR3 bases: TGTGCCAGCGCCCAGGGGACCAGAGGCACAGATACGCAGTATTTT. J is TRBJ2-3 and V is TRBV2, with a tentative D call TRBD1 (6 bases). The CDR3 extends over 15 amino acids. Germline V gene data show CDR1 as SNHLY and CDR2 as FYNNEI. The V and J ends lost 8 bases and 1 base respectively, with 16 bases between them.

The sample holds a few counts of this clone. The chain has TRBV27 and TRBJ2-1, with 12 bases lining up with TRBD2. V dropped 5 bases and J dropped 0; count of bases not matched to a gene: 5. The CDR3 has 17 residues. Germline loops: CDR1 MNHEY, CDR2 SMNVEV (reference sequence). The CDR3: CASSVGLAGSSYNEQFF. The CDR3 nucleotides are TGTGCCAGCAGTGTAGGACTAGCGGGGAGCTCCTACAATGAGCAGTTCTTC.

The chain couples TRBV14 to TRBJ1-4; TRBD1 matches at 7 bases. CDR1 and CDR2 from the germline V gene are SGHDN and FVKESK. The CDR3 has 17 residues. With V trimmed by 0 bases and J by 4 bases, 8 bases remained unmatched. The CDR3 here is CASSQDHTGAFNEKLFF. CDR3 DNA: TGTGCCAGCAGCCAAGACCATACAGGGGCCTTTAATGAAAAACTGTTTTTT.

The chain recombines TRBV9 with TRBJ2-5; D may match TRBD1 or TRBD2 (6 bases each). CDR1 and CDR2 (germline): SGDLS, YYNGEE. The CDR3 is made up of 14 amino acids. Trimming pared 3 bases from V and 1 base from J, leaving 10 bases between. The CDR3 region is CASSGEDSQETQYF. The CDR3, as DNA: TGTGCCAGCAGCGGGGAGGACAGCCAAGAGACCCAGTACTTC. The full variable domain, in which reference TRBV9 and TRBJ2-5 provide the parts outside the CDR3, is DSGVTQTPKHLITATGQRVTLRCSPRSGDLSVYWYQQSLDQGLQFLIQYYNGEERAKGNILERFSAQQFPDLHSELNLSSLELGDSALYFCASSGEDSQETQYFGPGTRLLVL.

CDR3 amino acids: CASSPRGPYEQYF. Written as DNA, the CDR3 is TGTGCCAGCAGCCCCAGGGGGCCATACGAGCAGTACTTC. V gene TRBV7-9 combines with J gene TRBJ2-7, with 8 nucleotides matching TRBD1. The germline gives CDR1 SEHNR, CDR2 FQNEAQ (reference sequence). V was pared by 5 bases and J by 4 bases, with 4 bases of the junction left unmatched. The CDR3 consists of 13 residues.